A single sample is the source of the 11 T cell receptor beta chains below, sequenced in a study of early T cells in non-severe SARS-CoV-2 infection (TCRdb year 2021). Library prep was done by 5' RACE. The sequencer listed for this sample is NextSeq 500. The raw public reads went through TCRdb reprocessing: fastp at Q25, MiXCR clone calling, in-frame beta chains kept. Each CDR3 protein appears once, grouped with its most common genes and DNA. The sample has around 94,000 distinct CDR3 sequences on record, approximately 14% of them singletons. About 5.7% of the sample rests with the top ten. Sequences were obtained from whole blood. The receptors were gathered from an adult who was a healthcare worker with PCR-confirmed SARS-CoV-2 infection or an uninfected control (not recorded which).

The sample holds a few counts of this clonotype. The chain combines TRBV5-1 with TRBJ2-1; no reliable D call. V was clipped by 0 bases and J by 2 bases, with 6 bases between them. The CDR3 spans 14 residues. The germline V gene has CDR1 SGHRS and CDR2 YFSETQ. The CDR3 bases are TGCGCCAGCAGCTTGGACGACACCTACAATGAGCAGTTCTTC. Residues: CASSLDDTYNEQFF.

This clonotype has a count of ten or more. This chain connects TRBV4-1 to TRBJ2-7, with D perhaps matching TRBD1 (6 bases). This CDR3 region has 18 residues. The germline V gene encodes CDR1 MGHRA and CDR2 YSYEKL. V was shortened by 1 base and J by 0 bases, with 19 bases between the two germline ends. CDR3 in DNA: TGCGCCAGCAGCCAAGGAGGGTCGGGCCGGGACATCTCCTACGAGCAGTACTTC. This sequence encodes CASSQGGSGRDISYEQYF.

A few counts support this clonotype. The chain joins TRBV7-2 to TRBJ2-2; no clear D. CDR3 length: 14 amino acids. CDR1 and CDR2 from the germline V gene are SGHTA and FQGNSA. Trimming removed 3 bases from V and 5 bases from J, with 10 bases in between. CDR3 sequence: CASSFEGLTGELFF. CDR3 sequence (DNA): TGTGCCAGCAGCTTCGAAGGGTTGACCGGGGAGCTGTTTTTT.

The CDR3 DNA reads TGTGCCAGCAGATTAGCAGGCCCTGGGGGAAAACTGTTTTTT. Its translation is CASRLAGPGGKLFF. The rearrangement links TRBV6-5 to TRBJ1-4, with D tentatively TRBD1 (5 bases). Germline values: CDR1 MNHEY, CDR2 SVGAGI. V lost 6 bases to trimming and J lost 10 bases, with 18 bases between them. This CDR3 has 14 residues.

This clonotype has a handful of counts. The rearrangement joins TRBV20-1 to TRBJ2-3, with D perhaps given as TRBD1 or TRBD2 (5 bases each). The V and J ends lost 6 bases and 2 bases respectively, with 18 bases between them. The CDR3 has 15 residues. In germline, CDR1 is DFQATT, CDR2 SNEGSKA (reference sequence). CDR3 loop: CSAAGTSANTDTQYF. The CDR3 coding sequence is TGCAGTGCCGCCGGGACCAGCGCGAACACAGATACGCAGTATTTT.

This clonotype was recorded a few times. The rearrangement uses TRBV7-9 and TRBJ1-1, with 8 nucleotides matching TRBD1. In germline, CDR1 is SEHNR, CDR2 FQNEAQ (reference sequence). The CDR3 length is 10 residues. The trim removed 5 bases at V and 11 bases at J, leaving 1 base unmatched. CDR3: CASSGQGAFF. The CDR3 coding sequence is TGTGCCAGCAGCGGACAGGGCGCTTTCTTT.

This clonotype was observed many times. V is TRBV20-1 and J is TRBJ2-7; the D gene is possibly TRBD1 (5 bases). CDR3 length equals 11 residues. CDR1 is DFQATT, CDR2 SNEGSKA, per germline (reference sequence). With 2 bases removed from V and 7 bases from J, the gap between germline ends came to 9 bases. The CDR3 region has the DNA TGCAGTGCTAGATTGCCAGGGGAGCAGTACTTC. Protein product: CSARLPGEQYF.

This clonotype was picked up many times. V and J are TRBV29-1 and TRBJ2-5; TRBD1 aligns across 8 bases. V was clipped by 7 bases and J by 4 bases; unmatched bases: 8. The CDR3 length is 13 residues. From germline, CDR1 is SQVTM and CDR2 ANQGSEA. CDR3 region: CSAMITGGETQYF. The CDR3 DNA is TGCAGCGCTATGATCACAGGGGGAGAGACCCAGTACTTC.

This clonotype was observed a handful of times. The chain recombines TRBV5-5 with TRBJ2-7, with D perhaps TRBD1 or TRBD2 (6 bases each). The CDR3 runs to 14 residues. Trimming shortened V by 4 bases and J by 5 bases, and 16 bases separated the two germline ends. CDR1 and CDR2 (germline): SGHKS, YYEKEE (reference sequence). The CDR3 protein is CASSARGGTHEQYF. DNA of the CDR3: TGTGCCAGCAGCGCCAGGGGAGGCACCCACGAGCAGTACTTC. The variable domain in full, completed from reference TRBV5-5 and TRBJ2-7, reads DAGVTQSPTHLIKTRGQQVTLRCSPISGHKSVSWYQQVLGQGPQFIFQYYEKEERGRGNFPDRFSARQFPNYSSELNVNALLLGDSALYLCASSARGGTHEQYFGPGTRLTVT.

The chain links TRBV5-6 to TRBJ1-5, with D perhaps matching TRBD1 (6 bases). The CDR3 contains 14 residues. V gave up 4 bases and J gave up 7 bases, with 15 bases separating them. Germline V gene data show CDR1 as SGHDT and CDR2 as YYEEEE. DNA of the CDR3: TGTGCCAGCAGCACGACTGGGGGCGGGCAGCCCCAGCATTTT. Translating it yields CASSTTGGGQPQHF.

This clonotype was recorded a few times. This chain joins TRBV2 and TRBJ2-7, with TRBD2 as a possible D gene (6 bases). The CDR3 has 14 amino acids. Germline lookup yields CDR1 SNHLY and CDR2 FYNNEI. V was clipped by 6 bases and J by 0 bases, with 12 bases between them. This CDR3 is CASRGGRFSYEQYF. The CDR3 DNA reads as TGTGCCAGCAGGGGTGGGAGGTTCTCCTACGAGCAGTACTTC.